This TCR beta chain was identified during a study of T cells in lung cancer brain metastases (dated by TCRdb to the late 2010s). With respect to the entire study: Of the 20 to 25 patients, more than 15 had a history of tobacco use, with a median of around 41 pack-years. About 90% of the 20 patients received no interval therapy between primary and metastasis resection. The median interval between acquisition of the primary specimen and acquisition of the brain metastasis specimen was 348 days. In this study, the TCR beta CDR3 repertoires of fully resected primary non-small cell lung cancers were compared with those of paired brain metastases. The cohort included approximately 20 patients who provided some 40 specimens, with each patient contributing one primary lung lesion and one brain metastasis. Patients had a median age at first diagnosis of approximately 58 years, with roughly nine males and about a dozen females. Primary and metastatic specimens both had an average DNA integrity number of roughly 3.5, with no significant difference between the two sites.

Reading the germline V gene gives CDR1 ENHRY and CDR2 SYGVKD. Inclusive of the bounding cysteine and phenylalanine, the CDR3 is 13 residues long. Just the 39-base CDR3 DNA is kept, in frame starting at base 1. At the junction V is shortened by 6 bases and J by 3 bases, with 9 bases in between. A remark on this clone: Its antigen has not been determined. Base qualities are missing; no much larger clone stands one base away.

Patients underwent resection for synchronous oligometastatic disease or delayed recurrence of a solitary brain metastasis. Patients with a history of multiple malignancies were excluded so that cancers other than NSCLC would not be included. Using marked H&E slides as a guide, tumor areas were macrodissected from roughly 5 unstained approximately 11 um sections that had been deparaffinized. Every specimen was formalin-fixed and paraffin-embedded (FFPE). The AllPrep DNA/RNA FFPE Kit was used to extract genomic DNA. Each sample received between roughly 2 and 5.5 ug of genomic DNA as input, and paired samples received equal DNA input. TCR beta libraries were constructed in two PCR steps with the immunoSEQ hsTCRbeta Kit, which uses multiplexed V and J gene primers. The pooled libraries, together with positive and negative controls, were sequenced on an Illumina MiSeq running a 100-cycle paired-end protocol. The authors' pipeline ran thus. Raw data were processed by the immunoSEQ vendor into normalized, annotated TCR beta repertoire reports. Richness was defined as the number of unique clones by nucleotide sequence, and the iChao1 and Efron-Thisted estimators were used to extrapolate total richness. Pielou's evenness, Simpson's index, top-ten clone proportional abundance, and Morisita overlap index were used to characterize and compare paired lesions. TCRdb retrieved this table from immuneACCESS and kept in-frame rearrangements only. Not all clones are present; in checked studies, unresolved V genes account for under half, and no reason is known for the remainder. D and trimming come from the DNA, and the V and J calls and clone size come from that table. The sample records about 1,500 clones, 80% to 90% of which are singletons. The ten largest clones represent 5.5% to 8.5% of the sample.

The full study reports these points: Retrieval of the complete infiltrating T cell repertoire may have been prevented by DNA fragmentation in FFPE samples. A significantly larger repertoire fraction was made up by the ten most abundant clones in brain metastases than in primaries, which was suggestive of clonal expansion. Brain metastases had significantly fewer unique productive clones than paired primaries (median about 1,500 versus 4,200). The study could not control for the effects of preoperative corticosteroids on T cell infiltration in brain metastases. Most clones were lesion-specific, with limited overlap between paired lesions (mean Morisita index about 0.23).

The sample comprised tumor tissue from the primary lung tumor. What the cell subset or site label conveys for this sample: primary lung cancer lesion. The sequence links TRBV10-3 to TRBJ2-1; the D region possibly corresponds to TRBD2 (6 bases align). The clonotype was recovered from a man between 65 and 85 years old with non-small cell lung cancer. The CDR3: CAIRLAVYNEQFF. The nucleotides are TGTGCCATCAGACTAGCAGTCTACAATGAGCAGTTCTTC.